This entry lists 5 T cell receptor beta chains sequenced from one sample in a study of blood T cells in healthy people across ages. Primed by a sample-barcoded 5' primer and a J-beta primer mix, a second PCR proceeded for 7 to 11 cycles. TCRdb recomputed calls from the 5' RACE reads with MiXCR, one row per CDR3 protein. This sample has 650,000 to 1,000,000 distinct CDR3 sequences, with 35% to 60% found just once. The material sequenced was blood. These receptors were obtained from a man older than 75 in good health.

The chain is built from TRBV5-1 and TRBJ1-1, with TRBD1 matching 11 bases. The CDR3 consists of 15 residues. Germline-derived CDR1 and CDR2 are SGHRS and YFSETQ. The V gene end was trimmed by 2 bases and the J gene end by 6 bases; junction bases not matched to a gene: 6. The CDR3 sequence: CASSLGQGARPEAFF. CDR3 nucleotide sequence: TGCGCCAGCAGCTTAGGACAGGGGGCCAGGCCTGAAGCTTTCTTT. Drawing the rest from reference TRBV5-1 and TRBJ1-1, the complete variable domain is KAGVTQTPRYLIKTRGQQVTLSCSPISGHRSVSWYQQTPGQGLQFLFEYFSETQRNKGNFPGRFSGRQFSNSRSEMNVSTLELGDSALYLCASSLGQGARPEAFFGQGTRLTVV.

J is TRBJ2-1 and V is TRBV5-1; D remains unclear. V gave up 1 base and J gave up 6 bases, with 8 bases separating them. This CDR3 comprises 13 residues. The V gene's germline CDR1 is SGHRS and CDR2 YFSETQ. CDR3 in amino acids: CASSLRQSNEQFF. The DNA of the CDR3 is TGCGCCAGCAGCTTGCGGCAGAGCAATGAGCAGTTCTTC.

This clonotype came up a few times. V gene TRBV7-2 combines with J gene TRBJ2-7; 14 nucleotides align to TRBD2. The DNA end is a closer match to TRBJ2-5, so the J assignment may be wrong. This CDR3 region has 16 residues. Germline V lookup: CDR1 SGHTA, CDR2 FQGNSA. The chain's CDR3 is CASSSGTSGRGETQYF. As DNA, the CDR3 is TGTGCCAGCAGCTCCGGGACTAGCGGGAGAGGGGAGACCCAGTACTTC.

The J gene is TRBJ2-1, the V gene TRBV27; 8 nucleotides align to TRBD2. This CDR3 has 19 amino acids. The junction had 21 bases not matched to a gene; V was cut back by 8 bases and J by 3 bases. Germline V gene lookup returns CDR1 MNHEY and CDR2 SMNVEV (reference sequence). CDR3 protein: CASWGPSGSISGYYNEQFF. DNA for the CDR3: TGTGCCAGCTGGGGGCCCAGCGGGAGTATAAGTGGGTACTACAATGAGCAGTTCTTC.

In DNA, the CDR3 is TGCAGCGTCGACGGGACAGCCTATGGCTACACCTTC. This sequence encodes CSVDGTAYGYTF. The rearrangement links TRBV29-1 to TRBJ1-2; 7 bases match TRBD1. CDR3 size: 12 residues. V lost 6 bases, J lost 4 bases, and 5 bases stayed unmatched. Germline V gene sequence: CDR1 SQVTM, CDR2 ANQGSEA.